The rows below give T cell receptor beta chains drawn from one sample of a study of blood T cell repertoires in COVID-19. Libraries were prepared by immunoSEQ multiplex PCR; TCRdb keeps only in-frame clonotypes and omits some of them. The sample lists 150,000 or so clones; roughly 80% were seen once. The sample consisted of peripheral blood. The receptor source for this set is a woman in her fifties or sixties with COVID-19, enrolled during active disease. Each CDR3 is given with its conserved first and last residue. D genes are given only for firm matches. The listing skips clone size in some rows; elsewhere it reads once, few, many or a size class.

V	size	D	J	DNA	CDR3
TRBV4-1	-	-	TRBJ2-2	TGCGCCAGCAGCCAAGATCGGGTCGCCGGGGAGCTGTTTTTT	CASSQDRVAGELFF
TRBV29-1	-	TRBD1	TRBJ1-2	TGCAGCGCTATGACAGGGGAGGGGTATGGCTACACCTTC	CSAMTGEGYGYTF
TRBV10-2	-	TRBD2	TRBJ2-1	TGCGCCAGCAGAATAGCGGGAACCACAAGCGGTGAGCAGTTCTTC	CASRIAGTTSGEQFF
TRBV6-5	-	TRBD2	TRBJ2-7	TGTGCCAGCACTGCTAGCGGGAGCGGCGAGCAGTACTTC	CASTASGSGEQYF
TRBV2	-	TRBD1	TRBJ1-2	TGTGCCAGCAGGGGACAGGGTTTCCCTTATGGCTACACCTTC	CASRGQGFPYGYTF
TRBV5-1	-	TRBD1	TRBJ1-1	TGCGCCAGCAGCTCACAGGGGGCTGAAGCTTTCTTT	CASSSQGAEAFF
TRBV29-1	-	TRBD1	TRBJ2-2	TGCAGCGTTGGCCCCGACAGGGAAGGTGGCGGGGAGCTGTTTTTT	CSVGPDREGGGELFF
TRBV5-6	-	TRBD1	TRBJ1-5	TGTGCCAGCAGCTTGGGGGGACAGTTGGTCGCTTCAAGTCAGCCCCAGCATTTT	CASSLGGQLVASSQPQHF
TRBV11-2	-	-	TRBJ1-5	TGTGCCAGCAGCCTAGGACTCAGCAATCAGCCCCAGCATTTT	CASSLGLSNQPQHF
TRBV12-1	-	-	TRBJ2-3	TGTGCCAGCAGCTTGGGGGGTCCAATGTCTACTAGCACAGATACGCAGTATTTT	CASSLGGPMSTSTDTQYF
TRBV5-1	-	TRBD1	TRBJ1-1	TGCGCCAGCAGCTGGACGGGACAGGGTCGGGCCACTGAAGCTTTCTTT	CASSWTGQGRATEAFF
TRBV11-3	-	TRBD2	TRBJ2-3	TGTGCCAGCAGCTTAAAGGGACTAGCGGGAGGGAGCACAGATACGCAGTATTTT	CASSLKGLAGGSTDTQYF
TRBV7-8	many	TRBD1	TRBJ2-7	TGTGCCAGCAGCCGAGGACAGGGGGTATCCTACGAGCAGTACTTC	CASSRGQGVSYEQYF
TRBV4-1	few	-	TRBJ1-1	TGCGCCAGCAGCCAAGAGGCCAGCGGGAACACTGAAGCTTTCTTT	CASSQEASGNTEAFF
TRBV19	-	TRBD1	TRBJ1-5	TGTGCCAGTAGCCTGTCGACAGGGGGGAGCAATCAGCCCCAGCATTTT	CASSLSTGGSNQPQHF
TRBV7-9	-	TRBD2	TRBJ2-1	TGTGCCAGCAGCCGGACTAGCGTTAGAGGCGGTGAGCAGTTCTTC	CASSRTSVRGGEQFF
TRBV6-6	-	TRBD1	TRBJ1-1	TGTGCCAGCAGGACACCCGGGACAGGGAACACTGAAGCTTTCTTT	CASRTPGTGNTEAFF
TRBV11-3	-	TRBD2	TRBJ2-1	TGTGCCAGCAGCTTAGTCCCTAGCGGGGGGTACAATGAGCAGTTCTTC	CASSLVPSGGYNEQFF
TRBV5-8	-	-	TRBJ2-5	TGTGCCAGCAGCTTGGGTATAGGAGCTCACCAAGAGACCCAGTACTTC	CASSLGIGAHQETQYF
TRBV2	-	-	TRBJ2-1	TGTGCCAGCGGAATTGAGCGGGCCACCGATGAGCAGTTCTTC	CASGIERATDEQFF
TRBV5-6	-	TRBD2	TRBJ2-1	TGTGCCAGCAGCGGTAGCGGGAGGGCCAGTGAGCAGTTCTTC	CASSGSGRASEQFF
TRBV3-1/TRBV3-2	-	TRBD2	TRBJ2-2	TGTGCCAGCAGCAACACCTTACTAGCGGGGGGGCCTACCGGGGAGCTGTTTTTT	CASSNTLLAGGPTGELFF
TRBV5-1	-	TRBD1	TRBJ1-1	TGCGCCAGCAGCACGACAGGGGGCCTCACTGAAGCTTTCTTT	CASSTTGGLTEAFF
TRBV25-1	-	TRBD2	TRBJ2-2	TGTGCCAGCAGAACTAGCGGGAGGATCGCCGGGGAGCTGTTTTTT	CASRTSGRIAGELFF
TRBV9	once	TRBD1	TRBJ1-4	TGTGCCAGCAGCGTCCTGGACAGGGGTATTCGGCGTGAAAAACTGTTTTTT	CASSVLDRGIRREKLFF
TRBV5-6	-	-	TRBJ1-5	TGTGCCAGCAGCGTCGGACAGCCGTATAGCAATCAGCCCCAGCATTTT	CASSVGQPYSNQPQHF
TRBV7-2	-	-	TRBJ1-1	TGTGCCAGCAGCTCCAATTCTTTAGGAGGCGGATATTCTGAAGCTTTCTTT	CASSSNSLGGGYSEAFF
TRBV5-1	-	-	TRBJ1-2	TGCGCCAGCAACCGGGATGGCTATGGCTACACCTTC	CASNRDGYGYTF
TRBV5-1	-	TRBD1	TRBJ1-1	TGCGCCAGCAGCTTGGAGGGGGCGCGGGTTAACACTGAAGCTTTCTTT	CASSLEGARVNTEAFF
TRBV11-3	-	TRBD1	TRBJ2-2	TGTGCCAGCAGCTCGACAGGGCCCGGGGAGCTGTTTTTT	CASSSTGPGELFF
TRBV30	few	TRBD2	TRBJ2-3	TGTGCCTGGAGTCCCATAGCGGGGGGAACAGATACGCAGTATTTT	CAWSPIAGGTDTQYF
TRBV4-1	-	TRBD1	TRBJ1-1	TGCGCCAGCAGACAAGGGCCGGGACAGAAGACTGAAGCTTTCTTT	CASRQGPGQKTEAFF
TRBV27	-	TRBD1	TRBJ2-7	TGTGCCAGCAGTCACGGGACAGGCGAGCAGTACTTC	CASSHGTGEQYF
TRBV5-1	-	-	TRBJ2-5	TGCGCCAGCAGCTGGGGACTTTTACAAGAGACCCAGTACTTC	CASSWGLLQETQYF
TRBV10-3	-	-	TRBJ2-3	TGTGCCATCAGTGAGTCAATGCGGACTCCCCCCCCAGATACGCAGTATTTT	CAISESMRTPPPDTQYF
TRBV9	-	TRBD1	TRBJ1-4	TGTGCCAGCAGCATTACAGGGGGCGTCGCTGAAAAACTGTTTTTT	CASSITGGVAEKLFF
TRBV27	-	-	TRBJ2-2	TGTGCCAGCAACTCCTTTCGCGGGAACACCGGGGAGCTGTTTTTT	CASNSFRGNTGELFF
TRBV5-1	-	-	TRBJ1-3	TGCGCCAGCAGACCAGGGTCCTCTGGAAACACCATATATTTT	CASRPGSSGNTIYF
TRBV27	-	-	TRBJ2-2	TGTGCCAGCAGGCCGGGGACATTGAACACCGGGGAGCTGTTTTTT	CASRPGTLNTGELFF
TRBV9	-	-	TRBJ2-7	TGTGCCAGCAGCGTAGGCGGGAACCCCTACGAGCAGTACTTC	CASSVGGNPYEQYF
TRBV7-3	-	-	TRBJ2-3	TGTGCCAGCAGCTCCGGGGCGGGGACAGATACGCAGTATTTT	CASSSGAGTDTQYF
TRBV6-2/TRBV6-3	-	TRBD1	TRBJ1-5	TGTGCCAGCAGTTCGACAGGGCTAAGCAATCAGCCCCAGCATTTT	CASSSTGLSNQPQHF
TRBV29-1	-	-	TRBJ2-1	TGCAGCGTTGTGTCAATTAATGAGCAGTTCTTC	CSVVSINEQFF
TRBV5-1	-	TRBD2	TRBJ2-3	TGCGCCAGCAGCTTGGCCGGGGCTAGCGGGGGATCGTTCACAGATACGCAGTATTTT	CASSLAGASGGSFTDTQYF
TRBV5-8	-	TRBD1	TRBJ1-6	TGTGCCAGCAGCTTGGAGACAGGGGGGAAATCACCCCTCCACTTT	CASSLETGGKSPLHF
TRBV15	-	-	TRBJ1-1	TGTGCCACCAGCACCAGGGGCAGGAGGTTTGGAAGCTCTGAAGCTTTCTTT	CATSTRGRRFGSSEAFF
TRBV20-1	-	-	TRBJ2-1	TGCAGTGCTCTTTCCTACAATGAGCAGTTCTTC	CSALSYNEQFF
TRBV15	-	-	TRBJ2-1	TGTGCCACCAGCAGAGATCCCTCACGGGGGTACAATGAGCAGTTCTTC	CATSRDPSRGYNEQFF
TRBV5-6	-	-	TRBJ1-4	TGTGCCAGCAGCTTGAGTGGGCTCCCGTCAGGAGAAAAACTGTTTTTT	CASSLSGLPSGEKLFF
TRBV2	-	-	TRBJ2-5	TGTGCCAGCAGACGGCACAGGCAACAAGAGACCCAGTACTTC	CASRRHRQQETQYF
TRBV5-1	few	TRBD1	TRBJ2-1	TGCGCCAGCAGCCGAATGACAGGGTACAATGAGCAGTTCTTC	CASSRMTGYNEQFF
TRBV2	-	-	TRBJ2-3	TGTGCCAGCAGTGAATATCTGGACTTAACAGATACGCAGTATTTT	CASSEYLDLTDTQYF
TRBV6-5	-	-	TRBJ2-1	TGTGCCAGCAGTTACTCGAGTAGTGGCAATGAGCAGTTCTTC	CASSYSSSGNEQFF
TRBV4-2	-	-	TRBJ2-7	TGTGCCAGCAGCCAAGAAGGCGGCCCAGACTACGAGCAGTACTTC	CASSQEGGPDYEQYF
TRBV30	-	-	TRBJ1-6	TGTGCCTGGGTACTCAGACAGGCTAGGGGTTCACCCCTCCACTTT	CAWVLRQARGSPLHF